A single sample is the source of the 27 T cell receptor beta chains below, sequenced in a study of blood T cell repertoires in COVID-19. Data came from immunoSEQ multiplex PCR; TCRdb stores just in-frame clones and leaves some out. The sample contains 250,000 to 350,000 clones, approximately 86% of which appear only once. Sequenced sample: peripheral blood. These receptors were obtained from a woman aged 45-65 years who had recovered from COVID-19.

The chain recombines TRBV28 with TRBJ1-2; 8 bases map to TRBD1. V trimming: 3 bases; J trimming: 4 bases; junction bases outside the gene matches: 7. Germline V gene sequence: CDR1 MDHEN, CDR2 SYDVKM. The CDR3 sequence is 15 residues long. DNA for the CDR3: TGTGCCAGCAGTTTGACCGGGACAGGCGTCTATGGCTACACCTTC. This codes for CASSLTGTGVYGYTF.

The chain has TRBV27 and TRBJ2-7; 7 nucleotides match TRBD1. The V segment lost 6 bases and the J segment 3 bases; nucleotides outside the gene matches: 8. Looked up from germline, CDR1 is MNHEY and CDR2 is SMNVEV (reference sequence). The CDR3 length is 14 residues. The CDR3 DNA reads TGTGCCAGCAGGTCGACAGGGTCGTTCTACGAGCAGTACTTC. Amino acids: CASRSTGSFYEQYF.

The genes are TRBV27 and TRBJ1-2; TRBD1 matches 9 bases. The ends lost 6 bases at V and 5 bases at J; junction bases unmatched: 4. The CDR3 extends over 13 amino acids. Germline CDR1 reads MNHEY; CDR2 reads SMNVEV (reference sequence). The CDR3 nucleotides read TGTGCCAGCAGGGGACAGGGACCTTATGGCTACACCTTC. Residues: CASRGQGPYGYTF.

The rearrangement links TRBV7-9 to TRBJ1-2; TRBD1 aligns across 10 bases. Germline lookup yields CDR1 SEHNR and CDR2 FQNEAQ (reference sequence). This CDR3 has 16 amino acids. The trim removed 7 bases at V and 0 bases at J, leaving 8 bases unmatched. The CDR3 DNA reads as TGTGCCAGCACCCGGCCGGGGACAGGGGCTAACTATGGCTACACCTTC. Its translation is CASTRPGTGANYGYTF.

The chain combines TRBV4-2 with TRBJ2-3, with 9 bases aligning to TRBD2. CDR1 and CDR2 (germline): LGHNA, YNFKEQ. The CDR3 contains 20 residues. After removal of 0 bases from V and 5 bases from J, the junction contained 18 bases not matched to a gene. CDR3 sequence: CASSQDSGSSGGPGRDTQYF. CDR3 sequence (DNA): TGTGCCAGCAGCCAAGATTCGGGGAGCAGCGGGGGGCCGGGTAGAGATACGCAGTATTTT.

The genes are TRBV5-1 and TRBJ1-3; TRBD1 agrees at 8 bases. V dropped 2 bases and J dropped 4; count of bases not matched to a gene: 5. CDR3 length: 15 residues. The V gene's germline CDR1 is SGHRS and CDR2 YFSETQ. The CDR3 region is CASSFLGTGGNTIYF. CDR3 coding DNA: TGCGCCAGCAGCTTCCTCGGGACAGGAGGAAACACCATATATTTT.

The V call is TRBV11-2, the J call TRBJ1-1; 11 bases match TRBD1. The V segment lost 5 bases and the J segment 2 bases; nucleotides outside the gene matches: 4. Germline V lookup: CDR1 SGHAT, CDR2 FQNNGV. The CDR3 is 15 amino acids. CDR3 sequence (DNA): TGTGCCAGCAGCCCGGACAGGGGGCGAAACACTGAAGCTTTCTTT. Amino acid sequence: CASSPDRGRNTEAFF. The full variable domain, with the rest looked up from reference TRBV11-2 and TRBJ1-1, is EAGVAQSPRYKIIEKRQSVAFWCNPISGHATLYWYQQILGQGPKLLIQFQNNGVVDDSQLPKDRFSAERLKGVDSTLKIQPAKLEDSAVYLCASSPDRGRNTEAFFGQGTRLTVV.

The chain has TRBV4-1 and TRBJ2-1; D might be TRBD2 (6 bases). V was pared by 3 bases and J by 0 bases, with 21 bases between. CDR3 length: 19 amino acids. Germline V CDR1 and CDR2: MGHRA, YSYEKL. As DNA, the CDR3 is TGCGCCAGCAGCCAGGCCGCCTTTAGCCGGGGGAGCTCCTACAATGAGCAGTTCTTC. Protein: CASSQAAFSRGSSYNEQFF.

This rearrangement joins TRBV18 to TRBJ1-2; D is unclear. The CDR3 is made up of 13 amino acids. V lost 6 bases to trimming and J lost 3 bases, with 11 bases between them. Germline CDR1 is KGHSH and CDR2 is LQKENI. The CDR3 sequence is CASSPSGYYGYTF. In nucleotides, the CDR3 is TGTGCCAGCTCCCCCTCGGGGTACTATGGCTACACCTTC.

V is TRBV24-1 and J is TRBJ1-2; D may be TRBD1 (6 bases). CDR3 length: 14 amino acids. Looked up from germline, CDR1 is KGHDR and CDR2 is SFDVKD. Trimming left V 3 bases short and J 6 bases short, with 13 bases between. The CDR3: CATSDRTRGNGYTF. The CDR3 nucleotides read TGTGCCACCAGTGATCGGACGAGGGGGAATGGCTACACCTTC.

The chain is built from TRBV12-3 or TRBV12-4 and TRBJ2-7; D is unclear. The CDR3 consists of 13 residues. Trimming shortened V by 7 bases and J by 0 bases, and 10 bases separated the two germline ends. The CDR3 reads CASTVDNSYEQYF. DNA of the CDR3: TGTGCCAGCACGGTAGATAACTCCTACGAGCAGTACTTC.

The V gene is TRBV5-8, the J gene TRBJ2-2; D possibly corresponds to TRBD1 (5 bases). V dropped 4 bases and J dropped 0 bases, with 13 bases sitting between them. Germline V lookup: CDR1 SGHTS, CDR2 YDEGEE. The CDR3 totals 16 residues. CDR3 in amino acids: CASSLHRRPNTGELFF. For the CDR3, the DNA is TGTGCCAGCAGCCTACACAGGAGACCGAACACCGGGGAGCTGTTTTTT. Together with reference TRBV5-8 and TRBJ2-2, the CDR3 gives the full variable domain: EAGVTQSPTHLIKTRGQQATLRCSPISGHTSVYWYQQALGLGLQFLLWYDEGEERNRGNFPPRFSGRQFPNYSSELNVNALELEDSALYLCASSLHRRPNTGELFFGEGSRLTVL.

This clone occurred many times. DNA of the CDR3: TGTGCCAGCCTAGGGGATTTATACACTGAAGCTTTCTTT. Translation gives CASLGDLYTEAFF. This rearrangement joins TRBV2 to TRBJ1-1, with TRBD1 as a possible D gene (5 bases). CDR1 is SNHLY, CDR2 FYNNEI, per germline. V gave up 8 bases and J gave up 3 bases, with 13 bases separating them. The CDR3 spans 13 residues.

The CDR3 protein is CASSKGAWGPMGYNSPLHF. The CDR3 coding sequence is TGTGCCAGCAGCAAAGGGGCCTGGGGGCCGATGGGTTATAATTCACCCCTCCACTTT. The chain carries TRBV21-1 and TRBJ1-6; the table assigns TRBD1, which was not confirmed against the DNA. TRBV21-1 is described as a pseudogene. CDR3 length: 19 residues.

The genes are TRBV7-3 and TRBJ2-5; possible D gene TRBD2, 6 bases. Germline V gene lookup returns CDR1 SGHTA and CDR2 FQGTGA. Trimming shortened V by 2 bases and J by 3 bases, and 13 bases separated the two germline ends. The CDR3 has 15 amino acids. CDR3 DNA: TGTGCCAGCAGCTTATTCGGGACTCTCAAAGAGACCCAGTACTTC. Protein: CASSLFGTLKETQYF.

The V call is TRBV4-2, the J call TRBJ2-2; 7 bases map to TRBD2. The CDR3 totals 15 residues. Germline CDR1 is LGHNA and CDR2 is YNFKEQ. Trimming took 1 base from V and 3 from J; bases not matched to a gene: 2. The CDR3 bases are TGTGCCAGCAGCCAAGTGGCGGGGGACACCGGGGAGCTGTTTTTT. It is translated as CASSQVAGDTGELFF.

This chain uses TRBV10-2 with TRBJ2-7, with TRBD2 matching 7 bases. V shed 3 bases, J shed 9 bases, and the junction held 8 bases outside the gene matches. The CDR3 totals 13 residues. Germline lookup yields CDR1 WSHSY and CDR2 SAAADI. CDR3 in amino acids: CASSDSRGMVQYF. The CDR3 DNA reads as TGCGCCAGCAGTGATTCGCGGGGGATGGTGCAGTACTTC.

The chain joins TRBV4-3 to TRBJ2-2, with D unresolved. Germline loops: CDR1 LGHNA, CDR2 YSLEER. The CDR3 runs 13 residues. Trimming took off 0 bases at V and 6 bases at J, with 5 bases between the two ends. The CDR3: CASSQDYAGELFF. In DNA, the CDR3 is TGCGCCAGCAGCCAAGATTATGCCGGGGAGCTGTTTTTT.

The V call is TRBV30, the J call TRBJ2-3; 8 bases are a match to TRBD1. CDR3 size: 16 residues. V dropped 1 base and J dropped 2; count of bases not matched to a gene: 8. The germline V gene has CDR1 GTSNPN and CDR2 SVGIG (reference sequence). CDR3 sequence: CAWSGQTGDITDTQYF. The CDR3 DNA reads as TGTGCCTGGAGTGGTCAGACAGGGGATATCACAGATACGCAGTATTTT.

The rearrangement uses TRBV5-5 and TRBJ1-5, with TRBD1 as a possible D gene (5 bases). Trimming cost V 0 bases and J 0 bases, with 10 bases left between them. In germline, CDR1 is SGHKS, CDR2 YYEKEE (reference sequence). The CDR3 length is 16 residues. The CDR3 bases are TGTGCCAGCAGCTTGGCAGGGTTGTATAGCAATCAGCCCCAGCATTTT. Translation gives CASSLAGLYSNQPQHF.

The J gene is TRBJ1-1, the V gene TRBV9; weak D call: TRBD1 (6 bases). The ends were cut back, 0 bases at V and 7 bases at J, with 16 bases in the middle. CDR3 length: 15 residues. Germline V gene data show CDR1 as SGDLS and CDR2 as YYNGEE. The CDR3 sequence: CASSVVAGATGEAFF. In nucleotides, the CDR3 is TGTGCCAGCAGCGTAGTGGCAGGGGCCACCGGTGAAGCTTTCTTT.

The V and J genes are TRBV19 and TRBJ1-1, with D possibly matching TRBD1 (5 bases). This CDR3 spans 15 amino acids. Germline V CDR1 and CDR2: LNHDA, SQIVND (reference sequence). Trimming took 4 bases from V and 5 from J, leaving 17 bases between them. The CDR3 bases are TGTGCCAGTAGTAGCCGAAGGACGGGGGAAACTGAAGCTTTCTTT. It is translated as CASSSRRTGETEAFF.

DNA for the CDR3: TGCGCCAGCAGCCAAGAGGACAGGGGAAACTATGGCTACACCTTC. This translates into CASSQEDRGNYGYTF. The chain employs TRBV4-3 and TRBJ1-2; 9 nucleotides line up with TRBD1. Germline CDR1 LGHNA, CDR2 YSLEER. Trimming at V came to 0 bases and at J to 2 bases, leaving 1 base not matched to a gene. CDR3 size: 15 residues.

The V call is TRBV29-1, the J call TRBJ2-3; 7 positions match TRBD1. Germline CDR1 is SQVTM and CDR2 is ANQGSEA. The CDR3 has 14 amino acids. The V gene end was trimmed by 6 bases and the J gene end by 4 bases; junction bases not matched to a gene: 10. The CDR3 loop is CSVPRQGVPDTQYF. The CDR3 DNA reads TGCAGCGTACCGAGACAGGGAGTCCCAGATACGCAGTATTTT.

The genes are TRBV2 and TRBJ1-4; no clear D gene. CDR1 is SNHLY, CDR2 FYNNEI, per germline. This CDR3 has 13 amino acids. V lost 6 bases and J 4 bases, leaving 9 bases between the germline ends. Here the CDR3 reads CASRPGSNEKLFF. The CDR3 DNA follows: TGTGCCAGCAGGCCAGGTAGTAATGAAAAACTGTTTTTT.

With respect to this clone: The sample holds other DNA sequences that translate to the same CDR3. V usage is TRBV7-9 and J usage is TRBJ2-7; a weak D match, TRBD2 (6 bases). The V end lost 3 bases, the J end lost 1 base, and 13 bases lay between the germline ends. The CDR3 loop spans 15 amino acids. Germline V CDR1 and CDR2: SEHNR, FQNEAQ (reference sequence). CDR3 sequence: CASSLPGLASYEQYF. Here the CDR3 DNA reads TGTGCCAGCAGCTTGCCGGGACTTGCTTCCTACGAGCAGTACTTC.

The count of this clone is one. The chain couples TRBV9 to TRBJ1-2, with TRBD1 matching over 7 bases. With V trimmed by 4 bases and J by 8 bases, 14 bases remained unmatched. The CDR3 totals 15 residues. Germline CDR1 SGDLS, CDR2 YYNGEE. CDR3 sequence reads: CASSPGQNSLGGYTF. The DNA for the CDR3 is TGTGCCAGCAGCCCGGGACAGAACTCCTTGGGGGGCTACACCTTC. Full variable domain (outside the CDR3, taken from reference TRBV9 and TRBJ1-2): DSGVTQTPKHLITATGQRVTLRCSPRSGDLSVYWYQQSLDQGLQFLIQYYNGEERAKGNILERFSAQQFPDLHSELNLSSLELGDSALYFCASSPGQNSLGGYTFGSGTRLTVV.